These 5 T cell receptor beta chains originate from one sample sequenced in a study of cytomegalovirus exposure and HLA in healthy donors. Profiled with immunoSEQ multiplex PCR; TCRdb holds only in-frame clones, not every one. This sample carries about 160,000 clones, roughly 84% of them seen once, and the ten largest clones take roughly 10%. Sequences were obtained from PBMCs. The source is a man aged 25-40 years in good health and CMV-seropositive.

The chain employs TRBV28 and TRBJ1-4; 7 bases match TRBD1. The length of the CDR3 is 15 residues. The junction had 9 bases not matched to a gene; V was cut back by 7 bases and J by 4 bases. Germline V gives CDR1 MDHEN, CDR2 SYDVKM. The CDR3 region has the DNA TGTGCCAGCAACTCCCCGAGGGACAGTAATGAAAAACTGTTTTTT. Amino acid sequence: CASNSPRDSNEKLFF.

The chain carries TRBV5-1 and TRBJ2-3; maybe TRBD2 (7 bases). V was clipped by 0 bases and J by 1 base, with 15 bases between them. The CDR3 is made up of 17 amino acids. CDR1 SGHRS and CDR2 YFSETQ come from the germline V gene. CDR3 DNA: TGCGCCAGCAGCTTGGGTCCCCGGGGGGCCCGCACAGATACGCAGTATTTT. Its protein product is CASSLGPRGARTDTQYF.

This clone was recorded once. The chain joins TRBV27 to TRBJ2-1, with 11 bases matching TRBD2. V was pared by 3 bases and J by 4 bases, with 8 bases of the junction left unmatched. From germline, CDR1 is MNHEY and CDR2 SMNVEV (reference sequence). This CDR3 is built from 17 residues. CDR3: CASSLVAGGPHYNEQFF. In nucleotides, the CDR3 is TGTGCCAGCAGTTTGGTAGCGGGAGGGCCACATTACAATGAGCAGTTCTTC.

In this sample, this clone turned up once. The CDR3 nucleotides are TGTGCCAGTAGTCAAATTGACAGGCCGACTGAGCAGTACTTC. It specifies CASSQIDRPTEQYF. V gene TRBV19 combines with J gene TRBJ2-7; D perhaps matches TRBD1 (6 bases). The length of the CDR3 is 14 residues. V was cut by 5 bases and J by 7 bases, with 18 bases left in between. The germline V gene encodes CDR1 LNHDA and CDR2 SQIVND (reference sequence).

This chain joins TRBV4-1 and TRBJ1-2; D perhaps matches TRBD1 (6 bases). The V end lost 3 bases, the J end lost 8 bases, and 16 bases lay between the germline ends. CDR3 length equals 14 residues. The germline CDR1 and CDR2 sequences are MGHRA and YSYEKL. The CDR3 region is CASSHATGPGGYTF. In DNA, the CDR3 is TGCGCCAGCAGCCATGCAACAGGGCCGGGGGGCTACACCTTC.